Here is one TCR beta chain with its context. In the authors' workflow: Reference gene primer amplification yielded estimated nucleated cell counts. TCRdb's table, derived via immunoSEQ multiplex PCR, lists solely in-frame clones and lacks some. The D gene and trimming were derived from the DNA, and the V and J assignments and clone size from that table. The sample comprises roughly 130,000 clones, 65% to 80% of which are singletons, and 16% rests with the top ten. These data come from a study of blood T cell repertoires in COVID-19. Study background: Sites across the United States, Italy and Spain contributed samples from acute and convalescent COVID-19. PBMCs, B-cell-depleted T cells, or T cells were the source of the cDNA or gDNA that made up the material.

CDR1 is SGHVS and CDR2 is FNYEAQ in the germline V gene. V was clipped by 5 bases and J by 5 bases; unmatched bases: 13. The CDR3 totals 16 residues. The receptor was derived from a man between 45 and 60 years old with acute or convalescent COVID-19. Sequencing used peripheral blood. The V gene is TRBV7-6, the J gene TRBJ2-3, with 7 nucleotides matching TRBD2. Here the CDR3 DNA reads TGTGCCAGCAGCCAATCGACTAGCATCTTGGGAGATACGCAGTATTTT. Translated: CASSQSTSILGDTQYF. Drawing the rest from reference TRBV7-6 and TRBJ2-3, the complete variable domain is GAGVSQSPRYKVTKRGQDVALRCDPISGHVSLYWYRQALGQGPEFLTYFNYEAQQDKSGLPNDRFSAERPEGSISTLTIQRTEQRDSAMYRCASSQSTSILGDTQYFGPGTRLTVL.